These T cell receptor beta chains were read from a single sample in a study of control samples from healthy donors and cancer patients. Libraries were prepared by immunoSEQ multiplex PCR; TCRdb keeps only in-frame clonotypes and omits some of them. The table shows about 95,000 clones, with approximately 90% occurring only once. The sequencing input was blood. Every receptor here comes from a woman between 65 and 79 years old in good health. Each CDR3 is given with its conserved first and last residue. The D gene is left open where the match is weak. Some rows mark clone size as missing; the rest say once, few, many or name a class of expanded clone.

>TRBV10-2|TRBD1|TRBJ1-4|once
CASSGAGTGGSNEKLFF
TGCGCCAGCAGTGGGGCCGGGACAGGGGGCTCCAATGAAAAACTGTTTTTT
>TRBV5-4|TRBD2|TRBJ2-7|NA
CASSTTSGAYSYEQYF
TGTGCCAGCAGCACAACTAGCGGCGCCTACTCCTACGAGCAGTACTTC
>TRBV3-1/TRBV3-2|NA|TRBJ1-1|once
CASSRPGMQVEAFF
TGTGCCAGCAGCCGACCCGGGATGCAGGTGGAAGCTTTCTTT
>TRBV5-1|TRBD1|TRBJ1-4|NA
CASSAGTGSYEKLFF
TGCGCCAGCAGCGCCGGGACAGGGTCGTATGAAAAACTGTTTTTT
>TRBV5-6|NA|TRBJ2-7|NA
CASSLVRGYEQYF
TGTGCCAGCAGCTTGGTACGTGGGTACGAGCAGTACTTC
>TRBV6-6|NA|TRBJ1-3|NA
CASSSGGNTIYF
TGTGCCAGCAGTTCTGGAGGAAACACCATATATTTT
>TRBV30|NA|TRBJ2-3|NA
CAWSPNGASTDTQYF
TGTGCCTGGAGTCCGAACGGGGCTAGCACAGATACGCAGTATTTT
>TRBV9|TRBD1|TRBJ1-1|few
CASSSTGGDEAFF
TGTGCCAGCAGCTCAACAGGGGGCGATGAAGCTTTCTTT
>TRBV5-1|NA|TRBJ1-4|few
CASSLYSAGEKLFF
TGCGCCAGCAGCTTGTACAGTGCCGGGGAAAAACTGTTTTTT
>TRBV28|NA|TRBJ1-1|once
CASRFQALGTEAFF
TGTGCCAGCAGATTTCAGGCCCTAGGCACTGAAGCTTTCTTT
>TRBV10-3|NA|TRBJ1-2|NA
CAISPSYSNYGYTF
TGTGCCATCAGTCCAAGTTATTCTAACTATGGCTACACCTTC
>TRBV11-3|NA|TRBJ2-2|once
CASSQSPAWGTNTGELFF
TGTGCCAGCAGTCAATCCCCCGCATGGGGGACGAACACCGGGGAGCTGTTTTTT
>TRBV7-9|TRBD2|TRBJ2-1|NA
CASSLGWGLAGVGEQFF
TGTGCCAGCAGCTTAGGTTGGGGACTAGCGGGAGTGGGGGAGCAGTTCTTC
>TRBV5-1|NA|TRBJ2-2|NA
CASSLVGANTGELFF
TGCGCCAGCAGCTTGGTTGGCGCCAACACCGGGGAGCTGTTTTTT
>TRBV5-1|NA|TRBJ2-7|NA
CASSLGRGLGNNEQYF
TGCGCCAGCAGCTTGGGGCGGGGTTTGGGGAATAACGAGCAGTACTTC
>TRBV19|NA|TRBJ2-7|NA
CASSITGLSYEQYF
TGTGCCAGTAGTATTACAGGGTTATCCTACGAGCAGTACTTC
>TRBV3-1/TRBV3-2|NA|TRBJ2-5|NA
CASSLPPQETQYF
TGTGCCAGCAGCCTTCCGCCCCAAGAGACCCAGTACTTC
>TRBV2|NA|TRBJ1-1|NA
CASSDRSGVTEAFF
TGTGCCAGCAGTGACAGGTCTGGTGTCACTGAAGCTTTCTTT
>TRBV12-3/TRBV12-4|NA|TRBJ2-7|NA
CASSLGGAEQYF
TGTGCCAGCAGTTTGGGGGGGGCCGAGCAGTACTTC
>TRBV10-1|NA|TRBJ1-4|NA
CASSESMGQKLFF
TGCGCCAGCAGTGAGTCGATGGGGCAAAAACTGTTTTTT
>TRBV25-1|TRBD1|TRBJ1-1|NA
CASSKGQGWGTEAFF
TGTGCCAGCAGTAAAGGACAGGGTTGGGGCACTGAAGCTTTCTTT
>TRBV7-9|NA|TRBJ1-2|NA
CASSLPLTGLTF
TGTGCCAGCAGCTTACCCCTCACTGGACTCACCTTC
>TRBV19|NA|TRBJ2-1|NA
CASSMGLLGNNEQFF
TGTGCCAGTAGTATGGGACTCTTGGGGAACAATGAGCAGTTCTTC
>TRBV18|NA|TRBJ1-6|once
CASSPRETAYSPLHF
TGTGCCAGCTCTCCGAGGGAGACAGCCTATTCACCCCTCCACTTT
>TRBV5-1|TRBD1|TRBJ2-7|NA
CASSITGGNSYEQYF
TGCGCCAGCAGTATTACAGGGGGTAACTCCTACGAGCAGTACTTC
>TRBV19|TRBD1|TRBJ1-4|NA
CASSMYRGNEKLFF
TGTGCCAGTAGTATGTACAGGGGGAATGAAAAACTGTTTTTT
>TRBV5-1|NA|TRBJ1-1|NA
CASSSHDGARGTEAFF
TGCGCCAGCAGCTCTCACGATGGGGCCCGCGGGACTGAAGCTTTCTTT
>TRBV5-5|NA|TRBJ1-1|NA
CASSENRVLEAFF
TGTGCCAGCAGCGAAAACCGGGTCCTTGAAGCTTTCTTT
>TRBV5-6|NA|TRBJ2-1|NA
CASRAGLDVNEQFF
TGTGCCAGCAGGGCCGGGCTAGATGTCAATGAGCAGTTCTTC
>TRBV12-3/TRBV12-4|NA|TRBJ1-5|once
CASSDSSNQPQHF
TGTGCCAGCAGTGACAGCTCTAATCAGCCCCAGCATTTT
>TRBV28|NA|TRBJ1-2|few
CASSRPGKGGYTF
TGTGCCAGCAGTAGACCGGGCAAAGGAGGCTACACCTTC
>TRBV3-1/TRBV3-2|NA|TRBJ2-7|NA
CASSQTVLYEQYF
TGTGCCAGCAGCCAAACCGTCCTATACGAGCAGTACTTC
>TRBV27|TRBD1|TRBJ1-1|NA
CASSRWTGGLNTEAFF
TGTGCCAGCTCCCGATGGACAGGGGGCCTGAACACTGAAGCTTTCTTT
>TRBV5-1|TRBD2|TRBJ2-3|NA
CASSQGLAGGSTDTQYF
TGCGCCAGCAGCCAGGGACTAGCGGGGGGCAGCACAGATACGCAGTATTTT
>TRBV6-2/TRBV6-3|TRBD1|TRBJ1-2|NA
CASSYSAGQLLNYGYTF
TGTGCCAGCAGTTACTCGGCGGGACAGCTCCTTAACTATGGCTACACCTTC
>TRBV5-4|NA|TRBJ2-1|NA
CASSPGAAEQFF
TGTGCCAGCAGCCCCGGGGCAGCAGAGCAGTTCTTC
>TRBV5-1|NA|TRBJ1-1|NA
CASTPWRPNTEAFF
TGCGCCAGCACCCCATGGAGACCGAACACTGAAGCTTTCTTT
>TRBV3-1/TRBV3-2|NA|TRBJ2-5|NA
CASSQEMVARETQYF
TGTGCCAGCAGCCAAGAAATGGTGGCTCGAGAGACCCAGTACTTC
>TRBV27|TRBD2|TRBJ2-7|NA
CASSLYSPGTSGVRQAYEQYF
TGTGCCAGCAGTTTATATTCCCCGGGAACTAGCGGGGTGAGGCAGGCGTACGAGCAGTACTTC
>TRBV5-4|NA|TRBJ2-2|NA
CASSLPTGELFF
TGTGCCAGCAGCCTACCCACCGGGGAGCTGTTTTTT
>TRBV5-1|NA|TRBJ2-7|NA
CASSLDGGGYEQYF
TGCGCTAGCAGCTTGGACGGCGGAGGCTACGAGCAGTACTTC
>TRBV6-1|NA|TRBJ1-6|NA
CASSENLEGNSPLHF
TGTGCCAGCAGTGAAAACTTAGAGGGGAATTCACCCCTCCACTTT
>TRBV2|TRBD1|TRBJ1-5|NA
CASSDDRGNQPQHF
TGTGCCAGCAGTGACGACAGGGGTAATCAGCCCCAGCATTTT
>TRBV7-9|NA|TRBJ1-6|NA
CASSLAAEATPLHF
TGTGCCAGCAGCTTAGCCGCCGAAGCGACACCCCTCCACTTT
>TRBV10-3|TRBD2|TRBJ2-3|NA
CAISDPGLAGATDTQYF
TGTGCCATCAGTGACCCGGGACTAGCGGGAGCTACAGATACGCAGTATTTT
>TRBV7-2|NA|TRBJ2-5|NA
CASSLGGVETQYF
TGTGCCAGCAGCTTAGGGGGGGTAGAGACCCAGTACTTC
>TRBV18|NA|TRBJ2-7|NA
CASSPLKGAEQYF
TGTGCCAGCTCACCGCTCAAAGGCGCCGAGCAGTACTTC
>TRBV6-5|TRBD1|TRBJ1-2|once
CASRLGQGSYGYTF
TGTGCCAGCAGATTAGGACAGGGATCTTATGGCTACACCTTC
>TRBV6-5|NA|TRBJ1-2|NA
CASSLADSRFGYTF
TGTGCCAGCAGTCTGGCGGACAGCCGCTTTGGCTACACCTTC
>TRBV30|NA|TRBJ1-5|NA
CAWSVRGQPQHF
TGTGCCTGGAGTGTACGGGGGCAGCCCCAGCATTTT
>TRBV19|NA|TRBJ2-1|NA
CASSRFTNNEQFF
TGTGCCAGTAGTCGATTCACTAACAATGAGCAGTTCTTC
>TRBV25-1|TRBD2|TRBJ2-2|once
CASMGSGRVTSGELFF
TGTGCCAGCATGGGGAGCGGGAGGGTAACATCCGGGGAGCTGTTTTTT